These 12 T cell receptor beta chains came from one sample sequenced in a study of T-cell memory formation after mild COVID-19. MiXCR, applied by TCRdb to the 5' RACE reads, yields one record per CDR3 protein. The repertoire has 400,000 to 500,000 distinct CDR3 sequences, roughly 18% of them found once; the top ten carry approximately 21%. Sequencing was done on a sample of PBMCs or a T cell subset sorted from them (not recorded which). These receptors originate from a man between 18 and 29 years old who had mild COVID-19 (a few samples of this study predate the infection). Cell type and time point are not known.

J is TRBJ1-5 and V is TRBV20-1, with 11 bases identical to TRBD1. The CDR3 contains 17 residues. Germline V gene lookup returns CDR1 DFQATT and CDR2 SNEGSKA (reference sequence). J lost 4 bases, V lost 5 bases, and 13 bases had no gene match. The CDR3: CSAPRGGQGDYNQPQHF. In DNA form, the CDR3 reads TGCAGTGCTCCCAGGGGGGGACAGGGGGATTATAATCAGCCCCAGCATTTT.

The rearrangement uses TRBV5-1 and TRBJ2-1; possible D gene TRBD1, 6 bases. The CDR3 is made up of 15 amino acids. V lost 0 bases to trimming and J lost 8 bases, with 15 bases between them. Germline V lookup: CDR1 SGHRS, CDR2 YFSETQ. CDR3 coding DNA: TGCGCCAGCAGCTTGGAGGGACACCCAGGCCATGAGCAGTTCTTC. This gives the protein CASSLEGHPGHEQFF.

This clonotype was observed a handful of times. The CDR3 loop reads CASSSISDSPLHF. For the CDR3, the DNA is TGTGCCAGCAGCTCAATAAGTGATTCACCCCTCCACTTT. The chain uses TRBV6-6 and TRBJ1-6; D remains unclear. CDR1 MNHNY and CDR2 SVGAGI come from the germline V gene (reference sequence). V lost 6 bases to trimming and J lost 8 bases, with 11 bases between them. The CDR3 has 13 residues.

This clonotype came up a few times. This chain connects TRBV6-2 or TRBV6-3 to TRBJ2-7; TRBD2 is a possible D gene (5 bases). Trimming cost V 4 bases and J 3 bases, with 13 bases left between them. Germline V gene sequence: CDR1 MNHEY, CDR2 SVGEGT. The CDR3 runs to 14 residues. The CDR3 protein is CASSSDGLVYEQYF. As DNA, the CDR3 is TGTGCCAGCAGTTCCGATGGACTGGTCTACGAGCAGTACTTC.

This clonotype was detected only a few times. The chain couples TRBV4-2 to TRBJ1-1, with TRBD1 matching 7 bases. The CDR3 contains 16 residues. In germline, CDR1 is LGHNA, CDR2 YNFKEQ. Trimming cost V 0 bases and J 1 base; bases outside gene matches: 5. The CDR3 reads CASSQERAGGNTEAFF. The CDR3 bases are TGTGCCAGCAGCCAAGAGCGGGCAGGGGGGAACACTGAAGCTTTCTTT.

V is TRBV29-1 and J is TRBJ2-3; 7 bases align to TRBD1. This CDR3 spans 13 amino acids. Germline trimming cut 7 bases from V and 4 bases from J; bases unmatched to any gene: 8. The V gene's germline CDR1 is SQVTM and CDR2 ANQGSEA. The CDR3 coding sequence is TGCAGCGGCTCCCGACAGGGCGCAGATACGCAGTATTTT. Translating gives CSGSRQGADTQYF.

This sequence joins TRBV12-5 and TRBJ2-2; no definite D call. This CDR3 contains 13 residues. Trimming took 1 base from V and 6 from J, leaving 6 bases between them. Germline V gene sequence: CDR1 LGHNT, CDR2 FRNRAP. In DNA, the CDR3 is TGTGCTAGTGGTTTGGCCAAGGCCGGGGAGCTGTTTTTT. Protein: CASGLAKAGELFF.

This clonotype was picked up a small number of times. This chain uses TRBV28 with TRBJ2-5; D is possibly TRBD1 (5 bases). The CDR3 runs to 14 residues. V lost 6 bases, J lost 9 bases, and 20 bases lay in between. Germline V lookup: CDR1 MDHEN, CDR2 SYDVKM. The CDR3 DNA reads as TGTGCCAGCAGACCAGGGCCCTCTATAGGGGCCCAGTACTTC. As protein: CASRPGPSIGAQYF.

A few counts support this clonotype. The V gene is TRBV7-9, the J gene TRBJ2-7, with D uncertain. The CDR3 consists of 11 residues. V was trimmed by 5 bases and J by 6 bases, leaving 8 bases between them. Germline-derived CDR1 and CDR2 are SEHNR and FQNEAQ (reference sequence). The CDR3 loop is CASSPLSEQYF. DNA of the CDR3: TGTGCCAGCAGCCCTTTAAGCGAGCAGTACTTC.

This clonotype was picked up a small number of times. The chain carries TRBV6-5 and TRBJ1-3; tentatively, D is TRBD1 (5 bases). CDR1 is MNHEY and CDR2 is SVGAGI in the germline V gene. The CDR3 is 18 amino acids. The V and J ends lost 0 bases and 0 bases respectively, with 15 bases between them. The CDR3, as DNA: TGTGCCAGCAGTTACTCGGGGCTCACAGTGAACTCTGGAAACACCATATATTTT. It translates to CASSYSGLTVNSGNTIYF.

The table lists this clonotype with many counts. The CDR3 region is CASSLGPSRSTDTQYF. In DNA, the CDR3 is TGTGCCAGCAGCTTAGGGCCTAGCAGGAGCACAGATACGCAGTATTTT. The V gene is TRBV7-9, the J gene TRBJ2-3, with a possible D match to TRBD2 (5 bases). V was pared by 1 base and J by 0 bases, with 11 bases between. CDR1 and CDR2 from the germline V gene are SEHNR and FQNEAQ (reference sequence). The CDR3 spans 16 residues.

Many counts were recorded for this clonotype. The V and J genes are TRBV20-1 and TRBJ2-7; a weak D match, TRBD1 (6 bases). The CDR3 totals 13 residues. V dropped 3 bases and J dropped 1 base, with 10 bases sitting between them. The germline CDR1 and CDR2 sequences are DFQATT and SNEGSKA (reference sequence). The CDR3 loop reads CSAREGGSYEQYF. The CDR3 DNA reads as TGCAGTGCTAGGGAAGGGGGATCCTACGAGCAGTACTTC.